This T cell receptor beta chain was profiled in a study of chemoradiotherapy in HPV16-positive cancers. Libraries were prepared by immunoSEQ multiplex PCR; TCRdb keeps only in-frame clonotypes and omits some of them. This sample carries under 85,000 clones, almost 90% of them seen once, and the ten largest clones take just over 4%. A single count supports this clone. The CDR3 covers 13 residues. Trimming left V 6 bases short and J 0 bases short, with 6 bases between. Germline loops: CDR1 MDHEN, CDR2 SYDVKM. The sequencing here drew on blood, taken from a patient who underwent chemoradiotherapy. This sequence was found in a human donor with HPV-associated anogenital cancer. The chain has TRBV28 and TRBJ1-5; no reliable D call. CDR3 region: CASRLGSNQPQHF. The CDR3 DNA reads TGTGCCAGCAGGTTGGGTAGCAATCAGCCCCAGCATTTT.